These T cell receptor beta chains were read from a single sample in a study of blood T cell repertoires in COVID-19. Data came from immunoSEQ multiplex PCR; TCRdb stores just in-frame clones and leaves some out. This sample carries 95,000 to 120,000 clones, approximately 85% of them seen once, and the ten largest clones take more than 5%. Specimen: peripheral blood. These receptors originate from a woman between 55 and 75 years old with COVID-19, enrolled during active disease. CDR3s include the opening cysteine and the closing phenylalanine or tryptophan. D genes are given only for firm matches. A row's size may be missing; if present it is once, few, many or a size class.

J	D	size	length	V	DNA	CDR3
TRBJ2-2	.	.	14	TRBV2	TGTGCCAGCAGTGAAACAGGGAGAACCGGGGAGCTGTTTTTT	CASSETGRTGELFF
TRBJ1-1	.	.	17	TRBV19	TGTGCCAGTAGTATCGTGGGGGGGCGGAGCCAATGGACTGAAGCTTTCTTT	CASSIVGGRSQWTEAFF
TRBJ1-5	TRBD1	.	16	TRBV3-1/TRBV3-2	TGTGCCAGCAGCCAAGAAAGGACAGGGAGCAATCAGCCCCAGCATTTT	CASSQERTGSNQPQHF
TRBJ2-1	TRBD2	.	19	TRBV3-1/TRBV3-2	TGTGCCAGCAGCCAAGATGCGGGGCCGGGACTAGCGGATTACAATGAGCAGTTCTTC	CASSQDAGPGLADYNEQFF
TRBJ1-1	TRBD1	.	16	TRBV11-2	TGTGCCAGCAGCTTCTGGACAGGGGGGTACAACACTGAAGCTTTCTTT	CASSFWTGGYNTEAFF
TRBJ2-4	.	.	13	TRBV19	TGTGCCAGTAGTACGTTGTCGCGGGACATTCAGTACTTC	CASSTLSRDIQYF
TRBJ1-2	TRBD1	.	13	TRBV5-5	TGTGCCAGCAGCTTAATAGGGGGCAACGGCTACACCTTC	CASSLIGGNGYTF
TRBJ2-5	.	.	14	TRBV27	TGTGCCAGCAGTATCACAGGGCTGAAAGAGACCCAGTACTTC	CASSITGLKETQYF
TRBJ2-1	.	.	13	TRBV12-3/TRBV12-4	TGTGCCAGCAGTACACTCCAGGGTAGAGAGCAGTTCTTC	CASSTLQGREQFF
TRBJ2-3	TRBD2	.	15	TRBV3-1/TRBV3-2	TGTGCCAGCAGCCTTTTAGCGGGGGTGTCAGATACGCAGTATTTT	CASSLLAGVSDTQYF
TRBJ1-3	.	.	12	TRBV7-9	TGTGCCAGCAGCGCGTATGGAAACACCATATATTTT	CASSAYGNTIYF
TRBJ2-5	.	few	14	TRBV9	TGTGCCAGCAGCGTAAGCCCCGGCCAAGAGACCCAGTACTTC	CASSVSPGQETQYF
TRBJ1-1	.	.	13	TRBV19	TGTGCCAGTAGTATGGACGGAGGCACTGAAGCTTTCTTT	CASSMDGGTEAFF
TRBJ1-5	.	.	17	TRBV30	TGTGCCTGGAGTCCAGCAAATCAGGTCCTTGGCAATCAGCCCCAGCATTTT	CAWSPANQVLGNQPQHF
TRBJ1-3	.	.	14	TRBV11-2	TGTGCCAGCAGCTCGCGGACAGCTGGAAACACCATATATTTT	CASSSRTAGNTIYF
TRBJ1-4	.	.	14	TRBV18	TGTGCCAGCTCACCGACAGCAACTAATGAAAAACTGTTTTTT	CASSPTATNEKLFF
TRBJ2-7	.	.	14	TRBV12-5	TGTGCTAGTGGTACCGGACTTAGCTCCTACGAGCAGTACTTC	CASGTGLSSYEQYF
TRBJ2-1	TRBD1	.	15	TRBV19	TGTGCCAGTAGTCTCCTAGGACAGGGTGGGAATGAGCAGTTCTTC	CASSLLGQGGNEQFF
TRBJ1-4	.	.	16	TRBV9	TGTGCCAGCCGATCGGGACTAGGGGAGGTGGGTGAAAAACTGTTTTTT	CASRSGLGEVGEKLFF
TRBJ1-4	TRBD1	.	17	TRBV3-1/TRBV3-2	TGTGCCAGCAGCCAAGTAGGGAAGACAGGGGGAAATGAAAAACTGTTTTTT	CASSQVGKTGGNEKLFF
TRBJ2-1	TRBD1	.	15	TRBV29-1	TGCAGCGTTCGCGGCGGACAGGGGACCTACAATGAGCAGTTCTTC	CSVRGGQGTYNEQFF
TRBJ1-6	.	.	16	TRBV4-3	TGCGCCAGCAGCCAAGCCCTGAGCTCCTATAATTCACCCCTCCACTTT	CASSQALSSYNSPLHF
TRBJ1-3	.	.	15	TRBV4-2	TGTGCCAGCAGCCAAGATAGGGCCGGGAGAGACACCATATATTTT	CASSQDRAGRDTIYF